The 21 T cell receptor beta chains below come from one sample, sequenced in a study of T cell repertoires in cytomegalovirus infection. In TCRdb, the reads were re-called with MiXCR into one record per CDR3 protein. The data show some 400,000 distinct CDR3 sequences, roughly 31% seen once. Specimen: PBMCs. The receptors shown here come from a human donor in good health (CMV status not recorded). Some clones in this sample may be carry-over from other donors' samples.

The genes are TRBV3-1 and TRBJ1-4; the D is unclear. The CDR3 spans 12 residues. The V and J ends lost 1 base and 8 bases respectively, with 5 bases between them. CDR1 is LGHDT, CDR2 YNNKEL, per germline (reference sequence). The DNA of the CDR3 is TGTGCCAGCAGCCAAGTTGAAGAAAAACTGTTTTTT. It encodes CASSQVEEKLFF. The variable domain in full, with the rest retrieved from reference TRBV3-1 and TRBJ1-4, is DTAVSQTPKYLVTQMGNDKSIKCEQNLGHDTMYWYKQDSKKFLKIMFSYNNKELIINETVPNRFSPKSPDKAHLNLHINSLELGDSAVYFCASSQVEEKLFFGSGTQLSVL.

J is TRBJ2-3 and V is TRBV18, with 8 nucleotides matching TRBD2. This CDR3 has 17 amino acids. The V gene end was trimmed by 2 bases and the J gene end by 2 bases; junction bases not matched to a gene: 9. Per the germline V gene, CDR1 is KGHSH and CDR2 is LQKENI. CDR3 in DNA: TGTGCCAGCTCACCAATGGAAGCGGGGGCGTACACAGATACGCAGTATTTT. Translated: CASSPMEAGAYTDTQYF. Drawing the rest from reference TRBV18 and TRBJ2-3, the complete variable domain is NAGVMQNPRHLVRRRGQEARLRCSPMKGHSHVYWYRQLPEEGLKFMVYLQKENIIDESGMPKERFSAEFPKEGPSILRIQQVVRGDSAAYFCASSPMEAGAYTDTQYFGPGTRLTVL.

The chain has TRBV27 and TRBJ1-2, with D uncertain. V was pared by 0 bases and J by 0 bases, with 14 bases between. This CDR3 comprises 17 residues. The V gene's germline CDR1 is MNHEY and CDR2 SMNVEV (reference sequence). This CDR3 is CASSLSRQTLPNYGYTF. The DNA for the CDR3 is TGTGCCAGCAGTTTATCCCGCCAAACTCTTCCTAACTATGGCTACACCTTC.

Concerning this clonotype: One junction end disagrees with the germline gene, perhaps due to a read error. The chain combines TRBV28 with TRBJ2-4; the match to TRBD2 covers 7 bases. Germline CDR1 and CDR2: MDHEN and SYDVKM. The CDR3 is 14 amino acids. For the CDR3, the DNA is TGTGCCAGCAGTTTGGACCCGGGGGGAAACATTAAGTACTTC. It encodes CASSLDPGGNIKYF.

This clonotype was picked up many times. The rearrangement joins TRBV11-2 to TRBJ2-3; D ambiguous. V gave up 2 bases and J gave up 0 bases, with 6 bases separating them. The CDR3 spans 14 residues. Germline-derived CDR1 and CDR2 are SGHAT and FQNNGV. The CDR3 loop reads CASSLISSTDTQYF. In DNA form, the CDR3 reads TGTGCCAGCAGCTTAATTTCAAGCACAGATACGCAGTATTTT.

This clonotype has just a few counts. The V call is TRBV4-1, the J call TRBJ2-1; 11 bases agree with TRBD2. CDR3 size: 15 residues. The V segment lost 1 base and the J segment 8 bases; nucleotides outside the gene matches: 4. CDR1 is MGHRA and CDR2 is YSYEKL in the germline V gene. The CDR3 loop is CASSQATSGGYEQFF. For the CDR3, the DNA is TGCGCCAGCAGCCAAGCAACTAGCGGGGGCTATGAGCAGTTCTTC.

This chain links TRBV19 with TRBJ1-5; D is perhaps TRBD1 (5 bases). The CDR3 sequence is 13 residues long. Germline assignment: CDR1 LNHDA and CDR2 SQIVND (reference sequence). The V end lost 4 bases, the J end lost 5 bases, and 9 bases lay between the germline ends. The chain's CDR3 is CASSRGWYQPQHF. DNA of the CDR3: TGTGCCAGTAGTAGGGGGTGGTATCAGCCCCAGCATTTT.

This clonotype showed up just a few times. The chain links TRBV5-4 to TRBJ1-2; 8 bases align to TRBD1. Germline values: CDR1 SGHNT, CDR2 YYREEE (reference sequence). This CDR3 is 13 amino acids long. The J segment lost 8 bases and the V segment lost 4 bases, leaving 7 bases of the junction unmatched. CDR3 sequence (DNA): TGTGCCAGCAGCGAAAGCAGGGGGCCGGGCTACACCTTC. Amino acids: CASSESRGPGYTF.

With regard to this clonotype: Given a much more abundant clone one base away, this may be a read error. Since no conserved phenylalanine or tryptophan closes the CDR3, a read error is the likely cause. This sequence joins TRBV7-9 and TRBJ2-3, with D tentatively TRBD1 or TRBD2 (6 bases each). V lost 5 bases and J lost 0, with 15 bases in between. Germline values: CDR1 SEHNR, CDR2 FQNEAQ (reference sequence). This CDR3 has 16 residues. CDR3 nucleotides: TGTGCCAGCAGCCCAGGAGGGACACTTAGCACAGATACGCAGTATTAT. As protein: CASSPGGTLSTDTQYY.

This clonotype appeared a few times. CDR3 amino acids: CASSLDQVLGDTDTQYF. The DNA of the CDR3 is TGTGCCAGCAGCTTAGATCAGGTCCTAGGAGACACAGATACGCAGTATTTT. This chain connects TRBV11-2 to TRBJ2-3; no firm D call. This CDR3 spans 17 amino acids. Germline assignment: CDR1 SGHAT and CDR2 FQNNGV. V lost 0 bases and J 2 bases, leaving 15 bases between the germline ends.

The chain has TRBV27 and TRBJ2-5, with D perhaps given as TRBD1 or TRBD2 (5 bases each). Trimming stripped 1 base from V and 0 bases from J, with 6 bases between. CDR3 size: 14 residues. Looked up from germline, CDR1 is MNHEY and CDR2 is SMNVEV (reference sequence). CDR3 DNA: TGTGCCAGCAGTTTATTGGGGGACCAAGAGACCCAGTACTTC. It specifies CASSLLGDQETQYF.

This chain connects TRBV7-6 to TRBJ2-3, with 15 nucleotides matching TRBD2. The germline V gene encodes CDR1 SGHVS and CDR2 FNYEAQ. The J segment lost 6 bases and the V segment lost 2 bases, leaving 3 bases of the junction unmatched. This CDR3 spans 16 amino acids. CDR3 DNA sequence: TGTGCCAGCAGCTTATGGGGACTAGCGGGGGGTGATACGCAGTATTTT. Residues: CASSLWGLAGGDTQYF.

This clonotype was detected only once. A much larger clone differs by one base, so this may be a read error. The chain links TRBV7-6 to TRBJ2-2, with TRBD2 matching 13 bases. CDR1 is SGHVS and CDR2 is FNYEAQ in the germline V gene. CDR3 length: 19 amino acids. The CDR3 DNA follows: TGTGCCAGCAGCCCCGGACTAGCGGGGGCCACAGGGGTGGCCGGGGAGCTGGTTTTT. Translation gives CASSPGLAGATGVAGELVF.

The chain employs TRBV7-2 and TRBJ1-1; D call uncertain. This CDR3 region has 16 residues. Trimming removed 3 bases from V and 0 bases from J, with 14 bases in between. Germline CDR1 and CDR2: SGHTA and FQGNSA. CDR3 DNA sequence: TGTGCCAGCAGCTTTTATGCTACAGTTTTGAACACTGAAGCTTTCTTT. Translated: CASSFYATVLNTEAFF.

This clonotype was counted a single time. The genes are TRBV5-1 and TRBJ2-1; no firm D call. V was trimmed by 0 bases and J by 8 bases, leaving 12 bases between them. CDR1 and CDR2 (germline): SGHRS, YFSETQ. The CDR3 contains 14 residues. The CDR3 loop is CASSLDIALDEQFF. In DNA form, the CDR3 reads TGCGCCAGCAGCTTGGATATAGCATTGGATGAGCAGTTCTTC.

The chain links TRBV6-1 to TRBJ1-4, with D tentatively TRBD1 (5 bases). Trimming removed 4 bases at V and 0 bases at J, with 12 bases between. The CDR3 is 16 amino acids. CDR1 and CDR2 (germline): MNHNS, SASEGT. The CDR3 sequence: CASSVRRGATNEKLFF. CDR3 nucleotides: TGTGCCAGCAGTGTTCGTCGAGGGGCAACTAATGAAAAACTGTTTTTT.

This clonotype was recorded many times. This chain joins TRBV7-2 and TRBJ2-3, with a tentative D call TRBD1 (6 bases). Germline V lookup: CDR1 SGHTA, CDR2 FQGNSA. The CDR3 has 15 amino acids. Trimming left V 5 bases short and J 3 bases short, with 15 bases between. The CDR3 bases are TGTGCCAGCAGCGTCCAACAGGGTATGACAGATACGCAGTATTTT. It encodes CASSVQQGMTDTQYF. Combining the CDR3 with reference TRBV7-2 and TRBJ2-3 gives the whole variable domain GAGVSQSPSNKVTEKGKDVELRCDPISGHTALYWYRQSLGQGLEFLIYFQGNSAPDKSGLPSDRFSAERTGGSVSTLTIQRTQQEDSAVYLCASSVQQGMTDTQYFGPGTRLTVL.

This clonotype was picked up many times. V gene TRBV7-8 combines with J gene TRBJ2-3; a weak D match, TRBD1 (5 bases). V was cut by 1 base and J by 2 bases, with 10 bases left in between. Per germline, CDR1 SGHVS and CDR2 FQNEAQ. This CDR3 comprises 15 residues. Here the CDR3 reads CASSLVPGHTDTQYF. CDR3 bases: TGTGCCAGCAGCTTAGTCCCAGGGCACACAGATACGCAGTATTTT.

The chain is built from TRBV20-1 and TRBJ1-2; D gene ambiguous. The CDR3 is 14 amino acids. The germline V gene encodes CDR1 DFQATT and CDR2 SNEGSKA (reference sequence). V gave up 1 base and J gave up 2 bases, with 11 bases separating them. The CDR3 region has the DNA TGCAGTGCTAGAGCCGAGGGTTCGAACTATGGCTACACCTTC. It translates to CSARAEGSNYGYTF.

V is TRBV6-5 and J is TRBJ2-3; possibly TRBD1 for D (6 bases). The CDR3 loop spans 15 amino acids. Germline CDR1 MNHEY, CDR2 SVGAGI. V was clipped by 0 bases and J by 2 bases, with 9 bases between them. The CDR3, as DNA: TGTGCCAGCAGTTACTCAGGGGGTATCACAGATACGCAGTATTTT. Its translation: CASSYSGGITDTQYF.

This clonotype was detected once. This likely comes from a read error, as the CDR3 has no conserved phenylalanine or tryptophan at its end. The chain is built from TRBV29-1 and TRBJ1-2, with D hard to call. The CDR3 sequence is 12 residues long. From germline, CDR1 is SQVTM and CDR2 ANQGSEA. V lost 1 base to trimming and J lost 4 bases, with 7 bases between them. CDR3 nucleotides: TGCAGCGTTGAAGCCCTTGGCTATGGCTACACCTTA. This codes for CSVEALGYGYTL.